Each of the 22 T cell receptor beta chains below was sequenced from the same sample in a study of OX40 agonist ivuxolimab in advanced cancers. Generated by immunoSEQ multiplex PCR, the TCRdb table keeps only in-frame clones and is missing some. Here the sample spans 35,000 to 55,000 clones, about four fifths being singletons. The sequenced sample was CD4+ or CD8+ T cells sorted from blood, obtained in a trial of the OX40 agonist ivuxolimab. Receptors originate from an adult with an advanced solid tumor such as melanoma, head and neck, liver or kidney cancer.

This clone appeared a few times. The chain uses TRBV27 and TRBJ2-7, with 8 bases fitting TRBD2. This CDR3 has 13 residues. Trimming at V came to 8 bases and at J to 2 bases, leaving 5 bases not matched to a gene. Germline-derived CDR1 and CDR2 are MNHEY and SMNVEV (reference sequence). For the CDR3, the DNA is TGTGCCAGCGGCTTAGCGGGACCCTACGAGCAGTACTTC. This gives the protein CASGLAGPYEQYF.

This clone was detected only a few times. V is TRBV4-1 and J is TRBJ1-5, with TRBD1 matching 7 bases. V shed 3 bases and J 5 bases; nucleotides not matched to a gene: 1. CDR1 and CDR2 from the germline V gene are MGHRA and YSYEKL. The CDR3 length is 13 residues. CDR3: CASSQTGYQPQHF. The CDR3 DNA sequence: TGCGCCAGCAGCCAGACAGGGTATCAGCCCCAGCATTTT.

Sample share makes this clone medium-sized. The V call is TRBV7-6, the J call TRBJ2-7; TRBD2 is a possible D gene (5 bases). CDR1 is SGHVS, CDR2 FNYEAQ, per germline. This CDR3 comprises 13 residues. V shed 4 bases and J shed 7 bases, with 14 bases lying between them. CDR3 in amino acids: CASSSYPSGEQYF. The CDR3, as DNA: TGTGCCAGCAGCTCTTACCCCTCGGGGGAGCAGTACTTC.

The V and J genes are TRBV6-1 and TRBJ2-4; D might be TRBD2 (6 bases). V lost 5 bases, J lost 1 base, and 9 bases lay in between. Germline CDR1 MNHNS, CDR2 SASEGT. CDR3 length: 14 amino acids. This chain's CDR3 is CASSRRGAKNIQYF. Written as DNA, the CDR3 is TGTGCCAGCAGTCGTCGGGGGGCCAAAAACATTCAGTACTTC.

This chain connects TRBV6-5 to TRBJ2-1, with unresolved D. The CDR3 consists of 13 residues. Germline V gene sequence: CDR1 MNHEY, CDR2 SVGAGI. V was trimmed by 4 bases and J by 4 bases, leaving 8 bases between them. The CDR3 sequence: CASSLGVYNEQFF. DNA for the CDR3: TGTGCCAGCAGTTTGGGCGTGTACAATGAGCAGTTCTTC.

The chain joins TRBV6-5 to TRBJ2-2, with 8 bases fitting TRBD1. The V gene's germline CDR1 is MNHEY and CDR2 SVGAGI. The CDR3 is made up of 15 amino acids. After removal of 4 bases from V and 3 bases from J, the junction contained 4 bases not matched to a gene. This CDR3 is CASSSTGGHTGELFF. DNA of the CDR3: TGTGCCAGCAGTTCTACAGGGGGTCACACCGGGGAGCTGTTTTTT.

This clone turned up a few times. This rearrangement joins TRBV6-1 to TRBJ1-2; 10 nucleotides align to TRBD1. This CDR3 region has 15 residues. The germline gives CDR1 MNHNS, CDR2 SASEGT. Losses at the gene ends were 10 bases for V and 2 bases for J; bases not matched to a gene: 10. The CDR3 region has the DNA TGTGCCACCCGACCCGGGACAGGGGTAAACTATGGCTACACCTTC. It specifies CATRPGTGVNYGYTF.

The rearrangement links TRBV10-3 to TRBJ1-1; no reliable D call. The V end lost 11 bases, the J end lost 3 bases, and 16 bases lay between the germline ends. This CDR3 is built from 13 residues. Germline V CDR1 and CDR2: ENHRY, SYGVKD. The CDR3 bases are TGTGCCCTGACTAGTACATTGGACACTGAAGCTTTCTTT. Encoded protein: CALTSTLDTEAFF.

The CDR3 sequence is CASSLDQWGYEQYF. CDR3 nucleotides: TGTGCCAGCAGTTTAGACCAGTGGGGCTACGAGCAGTACTTC. The gene calls are TRBV27 and TRBJ2-7; no reliable D call. Germline V gene lookup returns CDR1 MNHEY and CDR2 SMNVEV (reference sequence). The CDR3 runs 14 residues. The germline V and J ends were trimmed by 2 bases and 3 bases, with 11 bases remaining between them.

The chain is built from TRBV4-1 and TRBJ2-3; no clear D. V was shortened by 4 bases and J by 4 bases, with 12 bases between the two germline ends. The CDR3 runs to 14 residues. CDR1 is MGHRA and CDR2 is YSYEKL in the germline V gene. CDR3 sequence (DNA): TGCGCCAGCAGCCCTCTAGTGGGCCCAGATACGCAGTATTTT. Translated, it gives CASSPLVGPDTQYF.

This sequence joins TRBV5-8 and TRBJ1-1; D call uncertain. Per the germline V gene, CDR1 is SGHTS and CDR2 is YDEGEE. The CDR3 contains 16 residues. V was cut by 6 bases and J by 0 bases, with 18 bases left in between. The DNA for the CDR3 is TGTGCCAGCAACAAGAGAGCAGGTCCTATGAACACTGAAGCTTTCTTT. This gives the protein CASNKRAGPMNTEAFF.

The chain recombines TRBV7-6 with TRBJ2-2; D gene unclear. V was shortened by 2 bases and J by 0 bases, with 10 bases between the two germline ends. The CDR3 runs 16 residues. Germline loops: CDR1 SGHVS, CDR2 FNYEAQ. CDR3 sequence reads: CASSLWRDPNTGELFF. The CDR3 region has the DNA TGTGCCAGCAGCTTATGGCGAGACCCGAACACCGGGGAGCTGTTTTTT.

The V call is TRBV10-3, the J call TRBJ2-7, with 11 positions matching TRBD2. This CDR3 has 15 amino acids. J lost 7 bases, V lost 6 bases, and 11 bases had no gene match. CDR1 ENHRY and CDR2 SYGVKD come from the germline V gene. The CDR3 DNA reads TGTGCCATCAGGTCCCTAGCGGGAGGCAATGGAGAGCAGTACTTC. It codes for CAIRSLAGGNGEQYF.

V usage is TRBV19 and J usage is TRBJ2-2; D remains ambiguous. V dropped 3 bases and J dropped 9 bases, with 11 bases sitting between them. The CDR3 is made up of 13 amino acids. From germline, CDR1 is LNHDA and CDR2 SQIVND (reference sequence). CDR3 coding DNA: TGTGCCAGTAGTATTCGTCCGACCCGGGAGCTGTTTTTT. Residues: CASSIRPTRELFF. The variable domain in full, completed from reference TRBV19 and TRBJ2-2, reads DGGITQSPKYLFRKEGQNVTLSCEQNLNHDAMYWYRQDPGQGLRLIYYSQIVNDFQKGDIAEGYSVSREKKESFPLTVTSAQKNPTAFYLCASSIRPTRELFFGEGSRLTVL.

This clone was observed once. The chain carries TRBV5-1 and TRBJ2-6; D is undetermined. The V end was cut by 0 bases, the J end by 1 base, with 8 bases between. From germline, CDR1 is SGHRS and CDR2 YFSETQ. This CDR3 is built from 16 residues. Here the CDR3 DNA reads TGCGCCAGCAGCTTGGGTGGTAGTTCTGGGGCCAACGTCCTGACTTTC. Its protein product is CASSLGGSSGANVLTF. Complete variable domain (other parts from reference TRBV5-1 and TRBJ2-6): KAGVTQTPRYLIKTRGQQVTLSCSPISGHRSVSWYQQTPGQGLQFLFEYFSETQRNKGNFPGRFSGRQFSNSRSEMNVSTLELGDSALYLCASSLGGSSGANVLTFGAGSRLTVL.

This chain joins TRBV6-4 and TRBJ2-1, with TRBD2 identical over 11 bases. This CDR3 has 15 residues. CDR1 is MRHNA and CDR2 is SNTAGT in the germline V gene. V lost 6 bases, J lost 12 bases, and 13 bases stayed unmatched. This CDR3 reads CASRRLAGPSFRQFF. CDR3 nucleotides: TGTGCCAGCAGGCGACTAGCGGGGCCCTCATTTAGGCAGTTCTTC.

The chain employs TRBV2 and TRBJ2-1; no clear D gene. The V gene lost 5 bases and the J gene lost 8 bases, with 19 bases spanning the gap. Germline-derived CDR1 and CDR2 are SNHLY and FYNNEI. This CDR3 contains 15 residues. The CDR3 DNA reads as TGTGCCAGCAGTTTACCCCTGGGTAGCACCTATGAGCAGTTCTTC. Amino acid sequence: CASSLPLGSTYEQFF.

The rearrangement joins TRBV28 to TRBJ2-7, with 7 bases aligning to TRBD2. The CDR3 runs 15 residues. Germline CDR1 reads MDHEN; CDR2 reads SYDVKM. V was clipped by 8 bases and J by 0 bases; unmatched bases: 10. The CDR3 protein is CASLGAGDLSYEQYF. DNA for the CDR3: TGTGCCAGCCTAGGGGCGGGAGACCTCTCCTACGAGCAGTACTTC.

The chain joins TRBV27 to TRBJ1-2; TRBD1 is a possible D gene (6 bases). This CDR3 is 14 amino acids long. CDR1 and CDR2 from the germline V gene are MNHEY and SMNVEV (reference sequence). Deletions cut 6 bases from V and 4 bases from J, with 15 bases between. CDR3 DNA: TGTGCCAGCAGCCCAATTGGACAGTTCTATGGCTACACCTTC. Protein: CASSPIGQFYGYTF.

The chain combines TRBV5-4 with TRBJ2-5, with D uncertain. Trimming shortened V by 9 bases and J by 2 bases, and 14 bases separated the two germline ends. The CDR3 consists of 13 residues. CDR1 and CDR2 from the germline V gene are SGHNT and YYREEE (reference sequence). CDR3 region: CATTESIQETQYF. The CDR3 DNA sequence: TGTGCCACCACCGAGTCGATTCAAGAGACCCAGTACTTC.

This clone showed up just a few times. V usage is TRBV5-4 and J usage is TRBJ1-2, with 11 positions matching TRBD1. Trimming took 0 bases from V and 4 from J; bases not matched to a gene: 2. In germline, CDR1 is SGHNT, CDR2 YYREEE (reference sequence). There are 15 residues in the CDR3. The CDR3 loop reads CASSLGDRGGYGYTF. In DNA form, the CDR3 reads TGTGCCAGCAGCTTGGGGGACAGGGGGGGCTATGGCTACACCTTC.

The chain carries TRBV9 and TRBJ2-7; no firm D call. The germline CDR1 and CDR2 sequences are SGDLS and YYNGEE. The CDR3 has 13 residues. The V gene lost 4 bases and the J gene lost 4 bases, with 12 bases spanning the gap. As DNA, the CDR3 is TGTGCCAGCAGCCCTCCTTCTGGGTACGAGCAGTACTTC. Its translation: CASSPPSGYEQYF. The complete variable domain, with remaining parts taken from reference TRBV9 and TRBJ2-7, reads DSGVTQTPKHLITATGQRVTLRCSPRSGDLSVYWYQQSLDQGLQFLIQYYNGEERAKGNILERFSAQQFPDLHSELNLSSLELGDSALYFCASSPPSGYEQYFGPGTRLTVT.